These 3 T cell receptor beta chains share one sample of origin, sequenced in a study of CD8+ T cells in alopecia areata. The study sorted pooled cutaneous lymph node cells by CD4, CD8alpha, NKG2D, NKG2ACE and other markers. Extracted RNA was reverse transcribed into cDNA, the sequencing template. Assay: immunoSEQ multiplex PCR; the TCRdb copy retains only in-frame clones and omits some. Observed in the sample are 200,000 to 300,000 clones, none of them singletons. Sequencing used CD4+ T cells sorted from a lymph node. The receptors come from a C3H/HeJ mouse with alopecia areata. The mouse line has the MHC haplotype H2-k.

This clone came up a few times. Gene names and germline refer to mouse. The CDR3 end lies 4 residues beyond the end of the read and is filled in from the germline J gene. The chain uses TRBV31 and TRBJ1-1; a weak D match, TRBD1 (6 bases). Per germline, CDR1 GKSSPN and CDR2 SITVG. V was clipped by 0 bases and J by 3 bases, with 11 bases between them. This CDR3 region has 14 residues. The CDR3 bases that were read are TGTGCCTGGAGTCTGCCGCAGGGGTACACA. This codes for CAWSLPQGYT. The full CDR3 sequence reads CAWSLPQGYTEVFF.

As for this clone: Genes here carry mouse names. The read finishes 4 residues shy of the CDR3 end, and the germline J gene is used to complete it. V gene TRBV29 combines with J gene TRBJ2-1; 7 positions agree with TRBD1. Germline assignment: CDR1 MSHET and CDR2 SYDVDS. The CDR3 is 13 amino acids. With 6 bases clipped from V and 3 bases from J, the junction kept 2 bases outside the gene matches. The CDR3 sequence: CASRRQGYAEQFF. The covered CDR3 bases are TGTGCTAGCAGGCGACAGGGCTATGCT.

In the case of this clone: Gene names denote mouse genes. The sequenced fragment ends 3 residues before the CDR3 boundary, so the rest is inferred from the germline J gene. V gene TRBV13-1 combines with J gene TRBJ1-6, with D perhaps TRBD1 (6 bases). TRBJ1-6 is an ORF, and what it does is uncertain. Trimming shortened V by 1 base and J by 8 bases, and 10 bases separated the two germline ends. This CDR3 is 14 amino acids long. Germline V CDR1 and CDR2: NSHNY, SYGAGN. Here the CDR3 reads CASSDRRGYSPLYF. The sequenced part of the CDR3 DNA is TGTGCCAGCAGTGATCGCAGGGGTTATTCGCCC.